Sequencing of this T cell receptor (beta chain) was carried out in a study of human T cells and chemical hapten exposure. Specified time point: patch test 1, 2 weeks after DPC sensitization. Treatment in this sample: therapeutic diphenylcyclopropenone sensitization with weekly scalp DPC. This clonotype was detected a few times. The antigen is undetermined. Within the library, unique molecular identifiers were attached to each individual cDNA molecule. Each CDR3 protein is one row after TCRdb ran MiXCR on the RACE reads. The sample carries 300,000 to 350,000 distinct CDR3 sequences, approximately 6.3% recorded once. The V end was cut by 0 bases, the J end by 3 bases, with 11 bases between. CDR3 length equals 15 residues. Germline V gene data show CDR1 as LGHNA and CDR2 as YSLEER. Regarding the study as a whole: Among expanded TCRs, significantly more large CDR3 similarity clusters formed than among controls.

The TCR comes from a woman younger than 30 with alopecia areata. Some clones in this sample may be carry-over from other donors' samples. This chain connects TRBV4-3 to TRBJ1-2; a weak D match, TRBD1 (5 bases). The sequenced sample was whole blood, obtained in connection with sensitization to the hapten diphenylcyclopropenone (DPC). CDR3 amino acids: CASSQDYAGYYGYTF. CDR3 in DNA: TGCGCCAGCAGCCAAGATTATGCAGGGTACTATGGCTACACCTTC.